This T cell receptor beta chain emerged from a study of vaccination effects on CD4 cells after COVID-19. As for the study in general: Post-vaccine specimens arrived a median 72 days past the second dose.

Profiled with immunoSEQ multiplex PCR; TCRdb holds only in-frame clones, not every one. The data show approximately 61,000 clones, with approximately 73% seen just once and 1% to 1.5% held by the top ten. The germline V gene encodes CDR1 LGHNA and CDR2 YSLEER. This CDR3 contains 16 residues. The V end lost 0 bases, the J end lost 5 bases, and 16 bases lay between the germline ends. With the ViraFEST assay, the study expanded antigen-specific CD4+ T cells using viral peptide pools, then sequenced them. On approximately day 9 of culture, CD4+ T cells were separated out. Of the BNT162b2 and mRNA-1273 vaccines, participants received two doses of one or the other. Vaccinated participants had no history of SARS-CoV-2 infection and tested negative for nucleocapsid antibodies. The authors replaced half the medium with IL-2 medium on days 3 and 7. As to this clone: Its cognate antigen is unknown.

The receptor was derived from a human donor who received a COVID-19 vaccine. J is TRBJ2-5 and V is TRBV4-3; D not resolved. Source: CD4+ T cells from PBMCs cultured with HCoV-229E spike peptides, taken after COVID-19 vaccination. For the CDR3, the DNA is TGCGCCAGCAGCCAAGATTATTCCGGTGGTTCGGAGACCCAGTACTTC. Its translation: CASSQDYSGGSETQYF.